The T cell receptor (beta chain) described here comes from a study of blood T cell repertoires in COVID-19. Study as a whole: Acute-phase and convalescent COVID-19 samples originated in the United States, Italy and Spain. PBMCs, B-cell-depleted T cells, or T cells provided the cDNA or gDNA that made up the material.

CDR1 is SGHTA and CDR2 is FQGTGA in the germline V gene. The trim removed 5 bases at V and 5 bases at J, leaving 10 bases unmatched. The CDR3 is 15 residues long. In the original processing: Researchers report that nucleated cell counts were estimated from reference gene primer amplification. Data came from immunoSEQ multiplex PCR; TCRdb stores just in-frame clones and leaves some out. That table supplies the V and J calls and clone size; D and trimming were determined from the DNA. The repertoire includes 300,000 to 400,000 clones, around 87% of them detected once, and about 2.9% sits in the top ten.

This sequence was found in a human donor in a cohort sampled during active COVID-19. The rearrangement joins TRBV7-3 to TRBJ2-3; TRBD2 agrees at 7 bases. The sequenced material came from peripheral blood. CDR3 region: CASSPRAGSGDTQYF. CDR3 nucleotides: TGTGCCAGCAGCCCCCGAGCGGGGTCAGGAGATACGCAGTATTTT.